The 18 T cell receptor beta chains in this list originate from one sample, sequenced in a study of cytomegalovirus exposure and HLA in healthy donors. This table comes from immunoSEQ multiplex PCR, and its TCRdb copy is limited to in-frame clones, with some not included. The sample carries approximately 270,000 clones, roughly 87% recorded once. Source material: PBMCs. Receptor source: a man between 18 and 29 years old in good health and CMV-seropositive.

The chain has TRBV7-9 and TRBJ2-3, with TRBD1 matching 8 bases. CDR1 and CDR2 from the germline V gene are SEHNR and FQNEAQ (reference sequence). CDR3 length: 14 residues. With 5 bases clipped from V and 2 bases from J, the junction kept 3 bases outside the gene matches. CDR3 sequence reads: CASSPGQATDTQYF. Written as DNA, the CDR3 is TGTGCCAGCAGCCCGGGACAGGCCACAGATACGCAGTATTTT.

This rearrangement joins TRBV6-1 to TRBJ2-7; possible D gene TRBD1, 5 bases. The germline V gene has CDR1 MNHNS and CDR2 SASEGT. The CDR3 runs to 13 residues. The V end was cut by 10 bases, the J end by 2 bases, with 15 bases between. Here the CDR3 DNA reads TGTGCCACCCACAAAGACAGTACCTACGAGCAGTACTTC. As protein: CATHKDSTYEQYF.

The chain combines TRBV29-1 with TRBJ2-1, with D uncertain. The germline V and J ends were trimmed by 4 bases and 5 bases, with 9 bases remaining between them. This CDR3 has 12 amino acids. Germline V lookup: CDR1 SQVTM, CDR2 ANQGSEA. The chain's CDR3 is CSVGNPNNEQFF. In nucleotides, the CDR3 is TGCAGCGTTGGGAATCCCAACAATGAGCAGTTCTTC.

The chain links TRBV11-2 to TRBJ1-1, with TRBD1 matching over 7 bases. CDR1 is SGHAT, CDR2 FQNNGV, per germline. CDR3 length: 13 residues. V trimming: 5 bases; J trimming: 1 base; junction bases outside the gene matches: 1. CDR3 sequence (DNA): TGTGCCAGCAGCCAGGGGGGGAACACTGAAGCTTTCTTT. This sequence encodes CASSQGGNTEAFF.

The chain is built from TRBV7-9 and TRBJ2-1; D might be TRBD1 or TRBD2, each matching 6 bases. The length of the CDR3 is 13 residues. Germline loops: CDR1 SEHNR, CDR2 FQNEAQ (reference sequence). Trimming took 3 bases from V and 8 from J, leaving 11 bases between them. CDR3 loop: CASSFGGAYEQFF. The CDR3 DNA sequence: TGTGCCAGCAGCTTCGGGGGCGCATATGAGCAGTTCTTC.

The chain carries TRBV6-5 and TRBJ2-1, with a possible D match to TRBD1 (5 bases). CDR1 and CDR2 (germline): MNHEY, SVGAGI. Trimming took 0 bases from V and 8 from J, leaving 17 bases between them. The length of the CDR3 is 16 residues. The CDR3 here is CASSYSSGRVWHEQFF. In nucleotides, the CDR3 is TGTGCCAGCAGTTACTCATCGGGCAGGGTATGGCATGAGCAGTTCTTC.

The rearrangement links TRBV29-1 to TRBJ2-2, with D unclear. Deletions cut 5 bases from V and 0 bases from J, with 7 bases between. The CDR3 is made up of 13 amino acids. The germline gives CDR1 SQVTM, CDR2 ANQGSEA. The CDR3 here is CSVYTTNTGELFF. The CDR3 DNA follows: TGCAGCGTTTACACGACGAACACCGGGGAGCTGTTTTTT.

J is TRBJ1-2 and V is TRBV25-1, with D possibly TRBD1 on 5 matching bases. V shed 5 bases and J shed 1 base, with 11 bases lying between them. CDR1 and CDR2 (germline): MGHDK, SYGVNS. The CDR3 extends over 14 amino acids. The CDR3 region is CASSWGTLNYGYTF. CDR3 in DNA: TGTGCCAGCAGTTGGGGGACTCTTAACTATGGCTACACCTTC.

The rearrangement joins TRBV27 to TRBJ1-5; 8 bases fit TRBD1. J lost 5 bases, V lost 5 bases, and 8 bases had no gene match. The germline V gene encodes CDR1 MNHEY and CDR2 SMNVEV (reference sequence). This CDR3 comprises 15 residues. The CDR3 region has the DNA TGTGCCAGCAGTCCGGGGACAGGCGTTTATCAGCCCCAGCATTTT. It encodes CASSPGTGVYQPQHF.

The chain has TRBV6-6 and TRBJ2-7, with D uncertain. V gave up 3 bases and J gave up 5 bases, with 5 bases separating them. The CDR3 sequence is 11 residues long. The V gene's germline CDR1 is MNHNY and CDR2 SVGAGI (reference sequence). The CDR3 nucleotides read TGTGCCAGCAGTTATTACGACGAGCAGTACTTC. Translating gives CASSYYDEQYF.

The CDR3 is CASSWPSGISIEQYF. The CDR3 region has the DNA TGTGCCAGCAGTTGGCCTAGCGGGATTTCAATCGAGCAGTACTTC. The chain uses TRBV28 and TRBJ2-7, with 9 bases lining up with TRBD2. The CDR3 is 15 amino acids. Germline CDR1 MDHEN, CDR2 SYDVKM. With 4 bases clipped from V and 6 bases from J, the junction kept 10 bases outside the gene matches.

Here the CDR3 DNA reads TGTGCCAGCAGTTACACGGTCGAGGGAGGGCCCTACGAGCAGTACTTC. Translation: CASSYTVEGGPYEQYF. V gene TRBV6-5 combines with J gene TRBJ2-7, with TRBD2 identical over 7 bases. The ends lost 2 bases at V and 2 bases at J; junction bases unmatched: 9. In germline, CDR1 is MNHEY, CDR2 SVGAGI. The CDR3 has 16 amino acids.

The V call is TRBV7-6, the J call TRBJ2-7; 12 nucleotides line up with TRBD1. The CDR3 runs to 14 residues. CDR1 and CDR2 from the germline V gene are SGHVS and FNYEAQ. J gave up 6 bases and V 3 bases, and 3 bases lay outside the gene matches. The CDR3 coding sequence is TGTGCCAGCAGCTTGGGACAGGGGGCGGTCGAGCAGTACTTC. Translated, it gives CASSLGQGAVEQYF.

The chain recombines TRBV7-9 with TRBJ1-5; possible D gene TRBD1, 6 bases. CDR3 length: 16 residues. V lost 3 bases, J lost 3 bases, and 15 bases lay in between. Per germline, CDR1 SEHNR and CDR2 FQNEAQ (reference sequence). In DNA form, the CDR3 reads TGTGCCAGCAGCTTTGGTCTACAGGGCTTCAATCAGCCCCAGCATTTT. This codes for CASSFGLQGFNQPQHF.

The rearrangement uses TRBV7-9 and TRBJ2-7; a possible D gene is TRBD2 (5 bases). With 1 base removed from V and 3 bases from J, the gap between germline ends came to 16 bases. The CDR3 is 16 residues long. Germline CDR1 reads SEHNR; CDR2 reads FQNEAQ (reference sequence). CDR3 nucleotides: TGTGCCAGCAGCTTAGAATCCGCGTGGGAGATCTACGAGCAGTACTTC. Encoded protein: CASSLESAWEIYEQYF.

This chain connects TRBV21-1 to TRBJ2-6; the D segment call TRBD1 is taken from the table without a DNA check. TRBV21-1 is noted as a pseudogene. The CDR3 length is 22 residues. Written as DNA, the CDR3 is TGTGCCAGCAGCAAAAGGTCAGCAGGGCACCAAAACCCGAGCTCTGGGGCCAACGTCCTGACTTTC. As protein: CASSKRSAGHQNPSSGANVLTF.

The chain recombines TRBV15 with TRBJ2-7; the match to TRBD2 covers 9 bases. Germline CDR1 LNHNV, CDR2 YYDKDF (reference sequence). V lost 1 base to trimming and J lost 5 bases; unmatched junction nucleotides: 6. This CDR3 spans 15 amino acids. The CDR3 DNA follows: TGTGCCACCAGCAGAGGTAGCGGGAGTTGGGACGAGCAGTACTTC. This codes for CATSRGSGSWDEQYF.

This chain connects TRBV29-1 to TRBJ1-1; D gene ambiguous. The CDR3 spans 14 residues. V dropped 0 bases and J dropped 1 base, with 9 bases sitting between them. Germline V gives CDR1 SQVTM, CDR2 ANQGSEA. As DNA, the CDR3 is TGCAGCGTTGAAGATAGAGCACCGAACACTGAAGCTTTCTTT. Translated, it gives CSVEDRAPNTEAFF.